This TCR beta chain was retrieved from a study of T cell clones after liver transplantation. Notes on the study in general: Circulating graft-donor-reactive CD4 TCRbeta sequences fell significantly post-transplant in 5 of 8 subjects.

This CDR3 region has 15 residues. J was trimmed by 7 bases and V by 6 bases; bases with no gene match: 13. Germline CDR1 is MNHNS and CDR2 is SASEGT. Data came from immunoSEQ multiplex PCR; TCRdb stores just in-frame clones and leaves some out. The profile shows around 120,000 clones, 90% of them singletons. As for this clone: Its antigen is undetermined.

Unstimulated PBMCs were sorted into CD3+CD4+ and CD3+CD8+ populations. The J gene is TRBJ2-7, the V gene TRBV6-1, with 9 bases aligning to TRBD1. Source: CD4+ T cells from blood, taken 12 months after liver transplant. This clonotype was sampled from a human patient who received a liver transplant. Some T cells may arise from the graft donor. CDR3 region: CASSSRDRVLGEQYF. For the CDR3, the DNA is TGTGCCAGCAGCTCCCGGGACAGGGTATTGGGGGAGCAGTACTTC.